The 9 T cell receptor beta chains presented below share a single source sample, sequenced in a study of blood T cell repertoires in COVID-19. TCRdb's table, derived via immunoSEQ multiplex PCR, lists solely in-frame clones and lacks some. The top ten hold around 0.84% of the sample, which has hundreds of thousands of clones, around nine tenths seen once. Sequenced: peripheral blood. These receptor sequences come from a man in his 60s with COVID-19, enrolled during active disease.

With respect to this clone: Other DNA sequences in this specimen translate into the identical CDR3. The chain recombines TRBV30 with TRBJ1-5; 7 nucleotides match TRBD1. The CDR3 is made up of 13 amino acids. Germline V gene lookup returns CDR1 GTSNPN and CDR2 SVGIG (reference sequence). This chain's CDR3 is CACNRGSNQPQHF. The CDR3 DNA is TGTGCATGTAACAGGGGCAGCAATCAGCCCCAGCATTTT.

The rearrangement uses TRBV11-3 and TRBJ2-1; 16 nucleotides line up with TRBD2. The V gene's germline CDR1 is SGHNT and CDR2 YENEEA. After removal of 5 bases from V and 5 bases from J, the junction contained 12 bases not matched to a gene. The CDR3 extends over 19 amino acids. The CDR3 bases are TGTGCCAGCAGCCCCGGGACTAGCGGGAGGGAAGGAAGAAACAATGAGCAGTTCTTC. It is translated as CASSPGTSGREGRNNEQFF.

The genes are TRBV28 and TRBJ1-2, with a possible D match to TRBD1 (5 bases). The V and J ends lost 9 bases and 5 bases respectively, with 16 bases between them. Looked up from germline, CDR1 is MDHEN and CDR2 is SYDVKM. The CDR3 covers 13 residues. The CDR3 DNA reads as TGTGCCAGTACAGAAGGGGCTCAGTATGGCTACACCTTC. Translated, it gives CASTEGAQYGYTF.

The CDR3 reads CASSIIGLAASYEQYF. The CDR3 DNA is TGTGCCAGTAGTATAATCGGCCTAGCGGCCTCCTACGAGCAGTACTTC. The chain is built from TRBV19 and TRBJ2-7; TRBD2 matches 7 bases. The CDR3 is 16 amino acids. Trimming removed 2 bases from V and 0 bases from J; junction bases left unmatched: 7. Germline V gene data show CDR1 as LNHDA and CDR2 as SQIVND (reference sequence).

This chain uses TRBV5-1 with TRBJ1-3, with 7 nucleotides matching TRBD1. The length of the CDR3 is 15 residues. V was clipped by 3 bases and J by 2 bases; unmatched bases: 5. CDR1 SGHRS and CDR2 YFSETQ come from the germline V gene. Written as DNA, the CDR3 is TGCGCCAGCAGCTCCTCGACAGGGACTGGAAACACCATATATTTT. This translates into CASSSSTGTGNTIYF. Combining the CDR3 with reference TRBV5-1 and TRBJ1-3 gives the whole variable domain KAGVTQTPRYLIKTRGQQVTLSCSPISGHRSVSWYQQTPGQGLQFLFEYFSETQRNKGNFPGRFSGRQFSNSRSEMNVSTLELGDSALYLCASSSSTGTGNTIYFGEGSWLTVV.

This chain uses TRBV19 with TRBJ1-2; D not certain. CDR1 and CDR2 (germline): LNHDA, SQIVND (reference sequence). The CDR3 consists of 12 residues. V dropped 7 bases and J dropped 9 bases, with 15 bases sitting between them. CDR3 residues: CASNIVGSSYTF. The CDR3 DNA sequence: TGTGCCAGTAATATCGTGGGCTCTAGCTACACCTTC.

V and J are TRBV11-2 and TRBJ2-1; 8 bases match TRBD2. Germline lookup yields CDR1 SGHAT and CDR2 FQNNGV. J gave up 4 bases and V 1 base, and 6 bases lay outside the gene matches. The CDR3 extends over 16 amino acids. As DNA, the CDR3 is TGTGCCAGCAGCTTAGCTGGACTAGCCTCATACAATGAGCAGTTCTTC. This codes for CASSLAGLASYNEQFF.

V usage is TRBV28 and J usage is TRBJ1-1; tentatively, D is TRBD1 (6 bases). Germline V gene data show CDR1 as MDHEN and CDR2 as SYDVKM. The CDR3 length is 17 residues. Trimming shortened V by 10 bases and J by 4 bases, and 28 bases separated the two germline ends. This chain's CDR3 is CATREGGKGPRGTEAFF. The DNA for the CDR3 is TGTGCCACCCGGGAGGGGGGGAAGGGCCCAAGGGGCACTGAAGCTTTCTTT.

V and J are TRBV4-1 and TRBJ1-2; D possibly corresponds to TRBD1 (5 bases). V was trimmed by 1 base and J by 0 bases, leaving 9 bases between them. The CDR3 length is 15 residues. The germline CDR1 and CDR2 sequences are MGHRA and YSYEKL. CDR3 sequence (DNA): TGCGCCAGCAGCCAAGGGAGACAGACTAACTATGGCTACACCTTC. Encoded protein: CASSQGRQTNYGYTF.